Each of the 27 T cell receptor beta chains below was sequenced from the same sample in a study of OX40 agonist ivuxolimab in advanced cancers. Data came from immunoSEQ multiplex PCR; TCRdb stores just in-frame clones and leaves some out. The sample yields roughly 100,000 clones, more than 85% seen once. The material was CD4+ or CD8+ T cells sorted from blood, obtained in a trial of the OX40 agonist ivuxolimab. These receptors were collected from an adult with an advanced solid tumor such as melanoma, head and neck, liver or kidney cancer.

In this sample, this clone turned up once. The chain uses TRBV5-6 and TRBJ2-5; weak D call: TRBD1 (6 bases). The CDR3 totals 14 residues. The V and J ends lost 0 bases and 4 bases respectively, with 10 bases between them. Germline CDR1 reads SGHDT; CDR2 reads YYEEEE. The CDR3 region is CASSLAGRGETQYF. CDR3 nucleotides: TGTGCCAGCAGCTTGGCCGGCAGGGGAGAGACCCAGTACTTC.

The rearrangement uses TRBV11-3 and TRBJ2-3; 8 bases match TRBD2. Germline trimming cut 1 base from V and 5 bases from J; bases unmatched to any gene: 8. In germline, CDR1 is SGHNT, CDR2 YENEEA. This CDR3 spans 16 amino acids. CDR3 DNA sequence: TGTGCCAGCAGCTTAGGAACCGGGGGGGCCGAAGATACGCAGTATTTT. Its translation is CASSLGTGGAEDTQYF.

In its sample, this clone was seen once. The genes are TRBV9 and TRBJ1-2, with TRBD1 identical over 8 bases. Trimming took 2 bases from V and 2 from J; bases not matched to a gene: 2. Germline values: CDR1 SGDLS, CDR2 YYNGEE. This CDR3 has 14 amino acids. Here the CDR3 DNA reads TGTGCCAGCAGCGTGACAGGGGCGAACTATGGCTACACCTTC. Residues: CASSVTGANYGYTF. The full variable domain, in which reference TRBV9 and TRBJ1-2 provide the parts outside the CDR3, is DSGVTQTPKHLITATGQRVTLRCSPRSGDLSVYWYQQSLDQGLQFLIQYYNGEERAKGNILERFSAQQFPDLHSELNLSSLELGDSALYFCASSVTGANYGYTFGSGTRLTVV.

The V gene is TRBV27, the J gene TRBJ1-5; no definite D call. V shed 5 bases and J shed 5 bases, with 16 bases lying between them. The CDR3 consists of 15 residues. Germline CDR1 is MNHEY and CDR2 is SMNVEV (reference sequence). As DNA, the CDR3 is TGTGCCAGCAGTCCTGGATCCAGTCACTATCAGCCCCAGCATTTT. This codes for CASSPGSSHYQPQHF.

The chain joins TRBV2 to TRBJ2-1, with TRBD2 matching over 8 bases. J lost 0 bases, V lost 6 bases, and 4 bases had no gene match. Germline-derived CDR1 and CDR2 are SNHLY and FYNNEI. The CDR3 runs to 15 residues. For the CDR3, the DNA is TGTGCCAGCAGCGGGGGGGTTAGCTCCTACAATGAGCAGTTCTTC. Its protein product is CASSGGVSSYNEQFF. Filled out from reference TRBV2 and TRBJ2-1, the complete variable domain reads EPEVTQTPSHQVTQMGQEVILRCVPISNHLYFYWYRQILGQKVEFLVSFYNNEISEKSEIFDDQFSVERPDGSNFTLKIRSTKLEDSAMYFCASSGGVSSYNEQFFGPGTRLTVL.

The rearrangement joins TRBV5-8 to TRBJ1-2; 9 nucleotides match TRBD1. Losses at the gene ends were 4 bases for V and 3 bases for J; bases not matched to a gene: 1. Germline values: CDR1 SGHTS, CDR2 YDEGEE. This CDR3 contains 13 residues. As DNA, the CDR3 is TGTGCCAGCAGCGGACAGGGGTACTATGGCTACACCTTC. Amino acids: CASSGQGYYGYTF.

This chain joins TRBV6-6 and TRBJ1-1; D might be TRBD1 (6 bases). The V end lost 4 bases, the J end lost 5 bases, and 17 bases lay between the germline ends. The CDR3 runs 15 residues. Germline-derived CDR1 and CDR2 are MNHNY and SVGAGI (reference sequence). CDR3 DNA sequence: TGTGCCAGCAGTTGGGGGCGGTGGGCGCGGACTGAAGCTTTCTTT. This encodes CASSWGRWARTEAFF.

This clone came up once. The V and J genes are TRBV7-3 and TRBJ1-2, with 7 bases identical to TRBD1. V gave up 4 bases and J gave up 7 bases; unmatched junction bases: 6. This CDR3 is built from 13 residues. Germline loops: CDR1 SGHTA, CDR2 FQGTGA. CDR3 sequence: CASSSTGEGGYTF. The CDR3 nucleotides are TGTGCCAGCAGCTCAACAGGGGAGGGTGGCTACACCTTC.

The genes are TRBV5-1 and TRBJ1-4, with 7 bases aligning to TRBD1. Germline CDR1 SGHRS, CDR2 YFSETQ. CDR3 size: 18 residues. The trim removed 2 bases at V and 4 bases at J, leaving 14 bases unmatched. The CDR3 loop reads CASSFALGGDHSNEKLFF. The CDR3 region has the DNA TGCGCCAGCAGCTTCGCCCTAGGGGGCGACCATAGTAATGAAAAACTGTTTTTT.

The rearrangement uses TRBV29-1 and TRBJ2-7, with 9 bases matching TRBD2. Germline V gene sequence: CDR1 SQVTM, CDR2 ANQGSEA. This CDR3 spans 15 amino acids. Trimming cost V 0 bases and J 7 bases; bases outside gene matches: 10. The CDR3 loop is CSVEDLSGRPREQYF. The CDR3 bases are TGCAGCGTTGAAGATCTCAGCGGGAGGCCGAGGGAGCAGTACTTC.

This rearrangement joins TRBV10-3 to TRBJ2-3; the match to TRBD2 covers 9 bases. Trimming took 0 bases from V and 2 from J; bases not matched to a gene: 6. CDR3 length: 17 residues. Germline loops: CDR1 ENHRY, CDR2 SYGVKD. This CDR3 reads CAISESSGRPPTDTQYF. The CDR3 DNA is TGTGCCATCAGTGAGTCGAGCGGGAGGCCACCCACAGATACGCAGTATTTT.

J is TRBJ2-1 and V is TRBV11-2; D may be TRBD2 (5 bases). Germline V gene lookup returns CDR1 SGHAT and CDR2 FQNNGV. This CDR3 spans 16 amino acids. V gave up 0 bases and J gave up 3 bases, with 12 bases separating them. The CDR3 spells CASSLDPNGLYNEQFF. The CDR3 DNA is TGTGCCAGCAGCTTAGATCCCAACGGACTCTACAATGAGCAGTTCTTC.

V gene TRBV29-1 combines with J gene TRBJ1-2; TRBD1 agrees at 8 bases. This CDR3 region has 12 residues. V shed 5 bases, J shed 8 bases, and the junction held 7 bases outside the gene matches. Germline CDR1 and CDR2: SQVTM and ANQGSEA. The CDR3: CSVSQGAMGYTF. The DNA for the CDR3 is TGCAGCGTTTCCCAGGGGGCCATGGGCTACACCTTC.

This clone was seen just once. At one end the junction does not follow the germline gene, possibly because of a read error. The chain is built from TRBV6-1 and TRBJ1-5; the match to TRBD1 covers 7 bases. CDR3 size: 15 residues. The germline gives CDR1 MNHNS, CDR2 SASEGT. CDR3 residues: CASREGTARNQPQHF. CDR3 DNA: TGTGCCAGCAGGGAAGGGACAGCTCGTAATCAGCCCCAGCATTTT.

The chain is built from TRBV11-2 and TRBJ1-1; TRBD1 matches at 8 bases. Germline trimming cut 5 bases from V and 4 bases from J; bases unmatched to any gene: 3. Germline V gives CDR1 SGHAT, CDR2 FQNNGV. The CDR3 runs 13 residues. As DNA, the CDR3 is TGTGCCAGCAGCCCGGACAGGGTCACTGAAGCTTTCTTT. Translation gives CASSPDRVTEAFF.

The chain joins TRBV27 to TRBJ2-1, with no clear D. Trimming removed 0 bases at V and 6 bases at J, with 6 bases between. The CDR3 sequence is 13 residues long. Germline V CDR1 and CDR2: MNHEY, SMNVEV (reference sequence). The CDR3 loop is CASSLSPLNEQFF. DNA of the CDR3: TGTGCCAGCAGTTTATCGCCACTCAATGAGCAGTTCTTC.

The chain recombines TRBV4-3 with TRBJ1-2, with a tentative D call TRBD1 (5 bases). This CDR3 contains 15 residues. The V and J ends lost 0 bases and 8 bases respectively, with 16 bases between them. Germline V gives CDR1 LGHNA, CDR2 YSLEER. This chain's CDR3 is CASSQDELGDVGYTF. The CDR3 DNA follows: TGCGCCAGCAGCCAAGATGAGCTGGGGGACGTCGGCTACACCTTC.

The chain carries TRBV10-2 and TRBJ1-5; D gene uncertain. The germline V and J ends were trimmed by 4 bases and 0 bases, with 4 bases remaining between them. Germline loops: CDR1 WSHSY, CDR2 SAAADI. The CDR3 is made up of 13 amino acids. The CDR3 here is CASSVGSNQPQHF. The CDR3, as DNA: TGCGCCAGCAGTGTGGGTAGCAATCAGCCCCAGCATTTT.

V gene TRBV27 combines with J gene TRBJ2-4; D may match TRBD1 or TRBD2 (5 bases each). Germline loops: CDR1 MNHEY, CDR2 SMNVEV (reference sequence). V lost 4 bases to trimming and J lost 7 bases, with 11 bases between them. The CDR3 totals 13 residues. CDR3 sequence: CASSSGTGNIQYF. CDR3 DNA sequence: TGTGCCAGCAGTTCCGGGACGGGGAACATTCAGTACTTC.

This chain connects TRBV4-3 to TRBJ2-5; no definite D call. V was shortened by 3 bases and J by 4 bases, with 9 bases between the two germline ends. The CDR3 extends over 13 amino acids. From germline, CDR1 is LGHNA and CDR2 YSLEER. The CDR3 is CASSQGILETQYF. CDR3 coding DNA: TGCGCCAGCAGCCAGGGTATTTTAGAGACCCAGTACTTC.

The CDR3 sequence: CASSERGDNQPQHF. DNA of the CDR3: TGTGCCAGCAGTGAAAGGGGGGACAATCAGCCCCAGCATTTT. V and J are TRBV27 and TRBJ1-5, with a tentative D call TRBD1 (6 bases). This CDR3 contains 14 residues. Trimming left V 5 bases short and J 3 bases short, with 11 bases between. Germline values: CDR1 MNHEY, CDR2 SMNVEV (reference sequence).

The chain links TRBV5-6 to TRBJ2-1, with D unresolved. Germline values: CDR1 SGHDT, CDR2 YYEEEE. The V and J ends lost 7 bases and 9 bases respectively, with 17 bases between them. This CDR3 has 13 amino acids. CDR3 sequence (DNA): TGTGCCAGCCGTTTGTGGAGAGGAATTGAGCAGTTCTTC. It yields the protein CASRLWRGIEQFF.

The V gene is TRBV5-4, the J gene TRBJ2-2, with D unclear. Germline CDR1 is SGHNT and CDR2 is YYREEE (reference sequence). Trimming left V 0 bases short and J 2 bases short, with 11 bases between. CDR3 length: 16 residues. CDR3 in DNA: TGTGCCAGCAGCTTGGTTCAACGAGGCAACACCGGGGAGCTGTTTTTT. Protein product: CASSLVQRGNTGELFF.

This clone was recorded only once. This rearrangement joins TRBV5-6 to TRBJ2-1; D unresolved. The V gene's germline CDR1 is SGHDT and CDR2 YYEEEE. V lost 0 bases and J lost 0, with 7 bases in between. The CDR3 has 15 amino acids. The CDR3 region is CASSLGPSSYNEQFF. CDR3 bases: TGTGCCAGCAGCTTGGGCCCTAGCTCCTACAATGAGCAGTTCTTC.

The table lists this clone with a few counts. The J gene is TRBJ1-5, the V gene TRBV4-1, with TRBD1 as a possible D gene (5 bases). The CDR3 runs 16 residues. Trimming left V 1 base short and J 2 bases short, with 12 bases between. CDR1 MGHRA and CDR2 YSYEKL come from the germline V gene. The CDR3 DNA is TGCGCCAGCAGCCAAGGGGGTGGGGGAGGCAATCAGCCCCAGCATTTT. This encodes CASSQGGGGGNQPQHF.

The J gene is TRBJ2-2, the V gene TRBV6-1; D may be TRBD1 (6 bases). The CDR3 contains 13 residues. Germline CDR1 reads MNHNS; CDR2 reads SASEGT. Trimming took 5 bases from V and 5 from J, leaving 9 bases between them. The CDR3 DNA follows: TGTGCCAGCAGTATACAGGGAACCGGGGAGCTGTTTTTT. It translates to CASSIQGTGELFF.

The V call is TRBV29-1, the J call TRBJ1-1; 7 bases agree with TRBD1. CDR1 and CDR2 (germline): SQVTM, ANQGSEA. This CDR3 has 12 amino acids. V lost 5 bases and J lost 4; bases outside the gene matches: 4. CDR3 loop: CSVLGQSTEAFF. CDR3 coding DNA: TGCAGCGTTTTGGGACAGTCCACTGAAGCTTTCTTT.